Below, 21 T cell receptor beta chains from the same sample are listed, as sequenced in a study of blood T cells in healthy people across ages. The second PCR ran about 6 to 11 cycles with a sample-barcoded 5' primer and J-beta primers. Each CDR3 protein gets one entry after TCRdb re-called the 5' RACE reads with MiXCR. Counted here are nearly 800,000 distinct CDR3 sequences, roughly 25% occurring once; the ten biggest clones make up under 4%. These data also formed part of another study, on T cells of mothers and their children.

The specimen sequenced was blood. These receptors were taken from a boy under 18 in good health.

The chain couples TRBV9 to TRBJ2-5; D is possibly TRBD1 (6 bases). The germline V and J ends were trimmed by 0 bases and 5 bases, with 14 bases remaining between them. Germline CDR1 reads SGDLS; CDR2 reads YYNGEE. The CDR3 runs to 15 residues. CDR3 loop: CASSVGSGVLETQYF. CDR3 DNA sequence: TGTGCCAGCAGCGTAGGGTCAGGGGTCCTTGAGACCCAGTACTTC.

This clonotype was seen a handful of times. The chain uses TRBV7-2 and TRBJ2-7; 7 nucleotides line up with TRBD1. Germline CDR1 and CDR2: SGHTA and FQGNSA. Trimming cost V 0 bases and J 3 bases; bases outside gene matches: 5. The CDR3 spans 15 residues. This CDR3 reads CASSLAIGTDYEQYF. CDR3 DNA sequence: TGTGCCAGCAGCTTAGCAATCGGGACAGACTACGAGCAGTACTTC.

This clonotype occurred a few times. CDR3 residues: CASSERGQTYEQYF. The CDR3 DNA reads as TGTGCCAGCAGTGAAAGGGGACAGACCTACGAGCAGTACTTC. The J gene is TRBJ2-5, the V gene TRBV6-1; 7 positions agree with TRBD1. The tail of the sequence fits TRBJ2-7 better, so the J call may be wrong. Germline loops: CDR1 MNHNS, CDR2 SASEGT. The CDR3 consists of 14 residues.

V usage is TRBV5-1 and J usage is TRBJ2-5; D is undetermined. Trimming shortened V by 0 bases and J by 5 bases, and 14 bases separated the two germline ends. There are 15 residues in the CDR3. Germline lookup yields CDR1 SGHRS and CDR2 YFSETQ. In DNA, the CDR3 is TGCGCCAGCAGCTTGGTCGCCGGGTTAGTCGAGACCCAGTACTTC. It encodes CASSLVAGLVETQYF.

This clonotype was found a few times. This rearrangement joins TRBV28 to TRBJ2-5; TRBD1 is a possible D gene (5 bases). V dropped 5 bases and J dropped 2 bases, with 18 bases sitting between them. In germline, CDR1 is MDHEN, CDR2 SYDVKM. This CDR3 is 16 amino acids long. This CDR3 reads CASSPPIPTAQETQYF. The CDR3 nucleotides read TGTGCCAGCAGTCCGCCTATCCCGACAGCACAAGAGACCCAGTACTTC.

The chain's CDR3 is CSVEDNNYGYTF. The CDR3 nucleotides are TGCAGCGTTGAAGACAACAACTATGGCTACACCTTC. The chain recombines TRBV29-1 with TRBJ1-2; D unclear. Germline V CDR1 and CDR2: SQVTM, ANQGSEA. There are 12 residues in the CDR3. The ends were cut back, 0 bases at V and 2 bases at J, with 4 bases in the middle.

CDR3: CASSQSWGSYNEQFF. CDR3 bases: TGTGCCAGCAGCCAATCTTGGGGGAGCTACAATGAGCAGTTCTTC. The chain carries TRBV16 and TRBJ2-1; perhaps D is TRBD1 or TRBD2 (5 bases each). This CDR3 contains 15 residues. Germline V lookup: CDR1 KGHSY, CDR2 FQNENV. V was cut by 0 bases and J by 3 bases, with 9 bases left in between.

This clonotype has more than one count but fewer than ten. CDR3 in DNA: TGCAGTGGCCGTTCTGGGGCCAACGTCCTGACTTTC. Its translation: CSGRSGANVLTF. This chain links TRBV20-1 with TRBJ2-6, with D hard to call. The CDR3 is 12 amino acids. V was shortened by 7 bases and J by 1 base, with 5 bases between the two germline ends. The V gene's germline CDR1 is DFQATT and CDR2 SNEGSKA (reference sequence).

This sequence joins TRBV7-9 and TRBJ2-2; TRBD1 matches 8 bases. The CDR3 is 16 amino acids. Per the germline V gene, CDR1 is SEHNR and CDR2 is FQNEAQ (reference sequence). J lost 10 bases, V lost 1 base, and 11 bases had no gene match. The CDR3 DNA is TGTGCCAGCAGCTTAGGACCGACAGGGGCGATTGAGGAGCTGTTTTTT. The encoded protein is CASSLGPTGAIEELFF.

A few counts support this clonotype. V usage is TRBV15 and J usage is TRBJ1-1; possible D gene TRBD1, 6 bases. V was trimmed by 4 bases and J by 1 base, leaving 16 bases between them. The germline V gene encodes CDR1 LNHNV and CDR2 YYDKDF (reference sequence). The CDR3 runs to 16 residues. CDR3 bases: TGTGCCACCAGCAAAAATACAGGGTCGGGGAACACTGAAGCTTTCTTT. Translated: CATSKNTGSGNTEAFF. Complete variable domain (other parts from reference TRBV15 and TRBJ1-1): DAMVIQNPRYQVTQFGKPVTLSCSQTLNHNVMYWYQQKSSQAPKLLFHYYDKDFNNEADTPDNFQSRRPNTSFCFLDIRSPGLGDTAMYLCATSKNTGSGNTEAFFGQGTRLTVV.

The V gene is TRBV24-1, the J gene TRBJ2-5; no clear D. CDR3 length equals 15 residues. Between the trimmed V and J ends, which lost 4 bases and 1 base, there was a span of 12 bases. Germline V gene data show CDR1 as KGHDR and CDR2 as SFDVKD. In DNA form, the CDR3 reads TGTGCCACCAGTGAGATAAGAGACTTCCAAGAGACCCAGTACTTC. Translated, it gives CATSEIRDFQETQYF.

The chain links TRBV28 to TRBJ2-7, with a tentative D call TRBD1 (6 bases). The CDR3 covers 16 residues. Germline CDR1 reads MDHEN; CDR2 reads SYDVKM. Trimming pared 11 bases from V and 3 bases from J, leaving 26 bases between. CDR3 bases: TGTGCCGGACAACAGGATGGGGACACCATAGACTACGAGCAGTACTTC. Amino acids: CAGQQDGDTIDYEQYF.

This clonotype appeared a few times. This chain connects TRBV20-1 to TRBJ2-1, with D possibly TRBD1 on 6 matching bases. The CDR3 extends over 14 amino acids. The V and J ends lost 1 base and 3 bases respectively, with 10 bases between them. Germline CDR1 is DFQATT and CDR2 is SNEGSKA (reference sequence). The CDR3 DNA sequence: TGCAGTGCTAGAGTTGGACAGAACTACAATGAGCAGTTCTTC. Translated: CSARVGQNYNEQFF.

The chain links TRBV7-9 to TRBJ1-4; 7 bases fit TRBD1. This CDR3 comprises 15 residues. CDR1 is SEHNR and CDR2 is FQNEAQ in the germline V gene (reference sequence). V lost 5 bases, J lost 2 bases, and 5 bases stayed unmatched. DNA for the CDR3: TGTGCCAGCAGCACCCGGGACAGCACTAATGAAAAACTGTTTTTT. This encodes CASSTRDSTNEKLFF. Variable domain in full (rest from reference TRBV7-9 and TRBJ1-4): DTGVSQNPRHKITKRGQNVTFRCDPISEHNRLYWYRQTLGQGPEFLTYFQNEAQLEKSRLLSDRFSAERPKGSFSTLEIQRTEQGDSAMYLCASSTRDSTNEKLFFGSGTQLSVL.

The genes are TRBV6-6 and TRBJ2-1, with D perhaps matching TRBD1 or TRBD2 (6 bases each). CDR3 length equals 14 residues. Germline-derived CDR1 and CDR2 are MNHNY and SVGAGI (reference sequence). Trimming pared 7 bases from V and 9 bases from J, leaving 19 bases between. This CDR3 reads CASTATGRGTEQFF. CDR3 bases: TGTGCCAGCACTGCGACAGGACGCGGGACTGAGCAGTTCTTC.

CDR3 region: CASSSTTGNEKLFF. The DNA for the CDR3 is TGTGCCAGCAGCTCAACGACAGGGAATGAAAAACTGTTTTTT. The chain is built from TRBV13 and TRBJ1-4; the match to TRBD1 covers 7 bases. Germline values: CDR1 PRHDT, CDR2 FYEKMQ (reference sequence). This CDR3 contains 14 residues. Trimming took 4 bases from V and 5 from J; bases not matched to a gene: 4.

This clonotype was detected a few times. The chain joins TRBV6-2 or TRBV6-3 to TRBJ2-5; D possibly corresponds to TRBD2 (6 bases). Trimming pared 7 bases from V and 3 bases from J, leaving 9 bases between. The germline gives CDR1 MNHEY, CDR2 SVGEGT. There are 12 residues in the CDR3. The CDR3 spells CASNPGEETQYF. The CDR3 bases are TGTGCCAGCAACCCGGGAGAAGAGACCCAGTACTTC.

V usage is TRBV5-1 and J usage is TRBJ2-7; D remains unclear. V was cut by 5 bases and J by 2 bases, with 11 bases left in between. CDR3 length: 13 residues. CDR1 and CDR2 (germline): SGHRS, YFSETQ. The CDR3 coding sequence is TGCGCCAGCAGAGGCGGAGAAACCTACGAGCAGTACTTC. It is translated as CASRGGETYEQYF. Using reference TRBV5-1 and TRBJ2-7 for the parts outside the CDR3, the full variable domain is KAGVTQTPRYLIKTRGQQVTLSCSPISGHRSVSWYQQTPGQGLQFLFEYFSETQRNKGNFPGRFSGRQFSNSRSEMNVSTLELGDSALYLCASRGGETYEQYFGPGTRLTVT.

This clonotype was detected only a few times. CDR3 residues: CASSIRDGTNSPLHF. For the CDR3, the DNA is TGTGCCAGCAGCATCCGGGACGGTACTAATTCACCCCTCCACTTT. The chain combines TRBV7-2 with TRBJ1-6; D possibly corresponds to TRBD1 (5 bases). V was shortened by 5 bases and J by 6 bases, with 14 bases between the two germline ends. Per the germline V gene, CDR1 is SGHTA and CDR2 is FQGNSA. The CDR3 totals 15 residues.

The sample holds a few counts of this clonotype. The chain uses TRBV7-9 and TRBJ2-2, with D possibly TRBD1 on 6 matching bases. The ends were cut back, 1 base at V and 5 bases at J, with 11 bases in the middle. The V gene's germline CDR1 is SEHNR and CDR2 FQNEAQ (reference sequence). CDR3 length: 15 amino acids. Written as DNA, the CDR3 is TGTGCCAGCAGCTTAGACAGGGATGGGACCGGGGAGCTGTTTTTT. Encoded protein: CASSLDRDGTGELFF.

This clonotype was counted many times. The rearrangement joins TRBV13 to TRBJ2-7; 13 bases fit TRBD2. J gave up 3 bases and V 5 bases, and 4 bases lay outside the gene matches. The CDR3 is made up of 15 amino acids. In germline, CDR1 is PRHDT, CDR2 FYEKMQ (reference sequence). CDR3 DNA: TGTGCCAGCAGCCCTCGGACTAGCGGGGGCTACGAGCAGTACTTC. Its translation: CASSPRTSGGYEQYF.